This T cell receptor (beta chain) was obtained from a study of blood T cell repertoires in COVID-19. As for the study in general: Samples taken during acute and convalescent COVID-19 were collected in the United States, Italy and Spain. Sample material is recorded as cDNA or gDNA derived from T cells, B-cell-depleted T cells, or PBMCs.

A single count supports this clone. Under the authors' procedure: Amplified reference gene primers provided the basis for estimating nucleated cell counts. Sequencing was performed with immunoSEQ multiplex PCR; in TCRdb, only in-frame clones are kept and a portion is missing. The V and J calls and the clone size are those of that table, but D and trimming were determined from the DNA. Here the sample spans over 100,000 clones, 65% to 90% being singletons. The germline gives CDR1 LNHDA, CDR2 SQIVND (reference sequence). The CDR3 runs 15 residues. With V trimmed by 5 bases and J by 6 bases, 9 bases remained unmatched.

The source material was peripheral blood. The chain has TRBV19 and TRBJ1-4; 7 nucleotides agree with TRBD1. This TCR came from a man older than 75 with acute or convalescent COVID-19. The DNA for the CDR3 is TGTGCCAGTAGTGACCGGGGACAGATCTATGAAAAACTGTTTTTT. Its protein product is CASSDRGQIYEKLFF.